Listed below are T cell receptor beta chains from one sample, sequenced in a study of CD8+CD57+ T cells in acquired aplastic anemia. TCRdb re-called the reads with MiXCR, one entry per CDR3 protein. The table records roughly 160,000 distinct CDR3 sequences, 70% to 80% of them present only once. Sequenced input: sorted CD4+, CD8+, or CD8+CD57+ T cells (not recorded which) from PBMCs. Receptors originate from a human donor with aplastic anemia. Each CDR3 is given with its conserved first and last residue. The D gene is left open where the match is weak. Where a row states a size, it is once, few, many or the class of an expanded clone; other rows omit it.

v_gene	j_gene	len	abundance	d_gene	CDR3nt	CDR3aa
TRBV7-9	TRBJ2-3	16	.	.	TGTGCCAGCACCTCTCCCCCGAAAACCAACACAGATACGCAGTATTTT	CASTSPPKTNTDTQYF
TRBV10-3	TRBJ2-7	12	.	.	TGTGCCATCAGTCTGCCCCGTGGCGAGCAGTACTTC	CAISLPRGEQYF
TRBV29-1	TRBJ2-1	14	.	.	TGCAGCGGGGGTCCCGGGACTTCTTACAATGAGCAGTTCTTC	CSGGPGTSYNEQFF
TRBV5-1	TRBJ2-7	14	.	.	TGCGCCAGCAGCTTTACGGGACTTTCCTACGAGCAGTACTTC	CASSFTGLSYEQYF
TRBV2	TRBJ2-7	14	.	TRBD2	TGTGCCAGCAGACCGGGACTAGGGGCCTACGAGCAGTACTTC	CASRPGLGAYEQYF
TRBV15	TRBJ2-1	14	few	.	TGTGCCACCAGCATTCTCGGGGTCGGCTATGAGCAGTTCTTC	CATSILGVGYEQFF
TRBV29-1	TRBJ1-1	13	.	.	TGCAGCGCCGCGTATTTGGCGAACACTGAAGCTTTCTTT	CSAAYLANTEAFF
TRBV2	TRBJ1-5	14	.	TRBD1	TGTGCCAGCAGTGCCGGGACAGGGAATGGACCCCAGCATTTT	CASSAGTGNGPQHF
TRBV19	TRBJ2-7	15	.	TRBD2	TGTGCCAGTAGCCCACAACTGGCGGGAGTTCACGAGCAGTACTTC	CASSPQLAGVHEQYF
TRBV7-9	TRBJ1-3	15	.	.	TGTGCCAGCAGCTTAGCGGCGGGACCCAGAAACACCATATATTTT	CASSLAAGPRNTIYF
TRBV5-6	TRBJ1-4	15	.	TRBD1	TGTGCCAGCAGCTTGACAGGGGCAACTAATGAAAAACTGTTTTTT	CASSLTGATNEKLFF
TRBV14	TRBJ2-2	16	.	.	TGTGCCAGCAGCTCTCCTAAGTCCTCAAACACCGGGGAGCTGTTTTTT	CASSSPKSSNTGELFF
TRBV9	TRBJ2-7	14	.	.	TGTGCCAGCAGCAGGGGGTCGGATCCCTACGAGCAGTACTTC	CASSRGSDPYEQYF
TRBV5-1	TRBJ1-3	13	.	.	TGCGCCAGCAGCCCGGACGCTGGAAACACCATATATTTT	CASSPDAGNTIYF
TRBV7-2	TRBJ1-2	11	.	.	TGTGCCAGCACCTCAGGGGATGGCTACACCTTC	CASTSGDGYTF
TRBV24-1	TRBJ2-5	14	.	TRBD1	TGTGCCATAAACTCCGGGACAGGGGATGAGACCCAGTACTTC	CAINSGTGDETQYF
TRBV12-3/TRBV12-4	TRBJ1-4	14	.	.	TGTGCCAGCAGTGAGACTGCAACTAATGAAAAACTGTTTTTT	CASSETATNEKLFF
TRBV11-1	TRBJ2-2	12	.	.	TGTGCCAGCAGCGTAGCCACCGGGGAGCTGTTTTTT	CASSVATGELFF
TRBV7-9	TRBJ1-2	14	.	.	TGTGCCAGCAGCTTACGCCAATCTAACTATGGCTACACCTTC	CASSLRQSNYGYTF
TRBV10-1	TRBJ2-7	12	.	.	TGCGCCAGCAAACTTGACAGATACGAGCAGTACTTC	CASKLDRYEQYF